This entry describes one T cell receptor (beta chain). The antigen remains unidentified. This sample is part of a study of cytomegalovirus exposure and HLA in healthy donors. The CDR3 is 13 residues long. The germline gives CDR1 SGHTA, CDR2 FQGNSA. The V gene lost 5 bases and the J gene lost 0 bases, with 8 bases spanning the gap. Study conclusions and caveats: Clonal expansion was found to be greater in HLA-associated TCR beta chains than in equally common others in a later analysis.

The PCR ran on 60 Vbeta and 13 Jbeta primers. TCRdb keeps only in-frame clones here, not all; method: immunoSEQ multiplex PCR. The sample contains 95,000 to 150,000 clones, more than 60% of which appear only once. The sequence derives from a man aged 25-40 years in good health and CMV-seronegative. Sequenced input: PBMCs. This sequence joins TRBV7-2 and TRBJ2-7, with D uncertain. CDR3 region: CASSLSPSYEQYF. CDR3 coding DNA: TGTGCCAGCAGCCTATCCCCCTCCTACGAGCAGTACTTC. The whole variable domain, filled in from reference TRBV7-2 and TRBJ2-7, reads GAGVSQSPSNKVTEKGKDVELRCDPISGHTALYWYRQSLGQGLEFLIYFQGNSAPDKSGLPSDRFSAERTGGSVSTLTIQRTQQEDSAVYLCASSLSPSYEQYFGPGTRLTVT.